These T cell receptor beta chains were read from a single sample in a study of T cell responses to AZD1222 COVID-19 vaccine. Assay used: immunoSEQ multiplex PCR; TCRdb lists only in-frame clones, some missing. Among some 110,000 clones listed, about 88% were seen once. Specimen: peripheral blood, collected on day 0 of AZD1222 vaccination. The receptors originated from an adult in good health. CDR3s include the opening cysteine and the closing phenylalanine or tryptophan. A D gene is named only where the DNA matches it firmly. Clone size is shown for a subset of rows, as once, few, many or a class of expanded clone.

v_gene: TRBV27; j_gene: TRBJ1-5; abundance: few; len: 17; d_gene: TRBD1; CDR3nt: TGTGCCAGCAGTTTGGTATGGGGACAGGGAGTCAATCAGCCCCAGCATTTT; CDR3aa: CASSLVWGQGVNQPQHF
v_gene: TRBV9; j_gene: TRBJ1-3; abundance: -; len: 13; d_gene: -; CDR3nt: TGTGCCAGCAGCGTAGTGGAAGGAAACACCATATATTTT; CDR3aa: CASSVVEGNTIYF
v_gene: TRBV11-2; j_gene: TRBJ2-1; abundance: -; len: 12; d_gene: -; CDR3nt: TGTGCCAGCAGCTCCCCGCGGAATGAGCAGTTCTTC; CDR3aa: CASSSPRNEQFF
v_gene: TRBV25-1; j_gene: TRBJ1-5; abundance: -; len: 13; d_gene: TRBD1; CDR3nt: TGTGCCAGTGCTGGACAGGGGTTGCAGCCCCAGCATTTT; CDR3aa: CASAGQGLQPQHF
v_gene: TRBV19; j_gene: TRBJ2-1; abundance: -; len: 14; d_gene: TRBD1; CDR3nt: TGTGCCAGTAGTACCCAGGGGGCGCTTTGGGAGCAGTTCTTC; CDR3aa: CASSTQGALWEQFF
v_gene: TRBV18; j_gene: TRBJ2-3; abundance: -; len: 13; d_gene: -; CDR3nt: TGTGCCACCCTGGGGGCCTACACAGATACGCAGTATTTT; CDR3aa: CATLGAYTDTQYF
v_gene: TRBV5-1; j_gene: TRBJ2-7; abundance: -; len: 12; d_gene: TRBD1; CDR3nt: TGCGCCAGCAGCCAGGGGGCGCGAGAGCAGTACTTC; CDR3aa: CASSQGAREQYF
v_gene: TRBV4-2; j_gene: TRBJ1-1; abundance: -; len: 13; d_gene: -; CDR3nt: TGTGCCAGCAGCCAAGATTTCAACACTGAAGCTTTCTTT; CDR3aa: CASSQDFNTEAFF
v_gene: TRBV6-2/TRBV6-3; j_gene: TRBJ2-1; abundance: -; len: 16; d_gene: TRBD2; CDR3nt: TGTGCCAGCAGTCACCTTGGTCTAGCGGGGTACAATGAGCAGTTCTTC; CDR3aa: CASSHLGLAGYNEQFF
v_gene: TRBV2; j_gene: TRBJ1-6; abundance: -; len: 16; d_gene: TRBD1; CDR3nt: TGTGCCAGCAGTCCCGGGACAGGGGCAGATAATTCACCCCTCCACTTT; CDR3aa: CASSPGTGADNSPLHF
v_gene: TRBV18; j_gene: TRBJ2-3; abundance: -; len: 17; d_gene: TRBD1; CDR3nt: TGTGCCAGCTCCCCGAATGGGGGACAGCTCCAGGTTGATACGCAGTATTTT; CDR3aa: CASSPNGGQLQVDTQYF
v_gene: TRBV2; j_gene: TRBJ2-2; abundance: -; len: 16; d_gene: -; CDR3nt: TGTGCCAGCAGTGAGGTTGCGGCAGAGAACACCGGGGAGCTGTTTTTT; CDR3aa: CASSEVAAENTGELFF
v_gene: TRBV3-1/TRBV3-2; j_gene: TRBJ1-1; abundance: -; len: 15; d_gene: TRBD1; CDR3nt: TGTGCCAGCAGCCAAGGGGCAGGGGGCTCTCCGGGGGCTTTCTTT; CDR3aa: CASSQGAGGSPGAFF
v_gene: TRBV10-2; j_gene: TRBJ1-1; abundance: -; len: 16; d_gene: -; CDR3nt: TGCGCCAGCAGTGAGTCGGGGACAAATCAAAATTGGGAAGCTTTCTTT; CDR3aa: CASSESGTNQNWEAFF
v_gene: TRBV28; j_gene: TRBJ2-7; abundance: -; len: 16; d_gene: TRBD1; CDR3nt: TGTGCCAGCAGTTTACCCCCGGGACAGGGGCCCTACGAGCAGTACTTC; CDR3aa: CASSLPPGQGPYEQYF
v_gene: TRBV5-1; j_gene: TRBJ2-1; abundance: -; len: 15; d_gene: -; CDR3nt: TGCGCCAGCAGCACCGGACTGGATAATCACAATGAGCAGTTCTTC; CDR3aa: CASSTGLDNHNEQFF
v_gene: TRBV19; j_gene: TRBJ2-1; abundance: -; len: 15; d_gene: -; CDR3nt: TGTGCCAGTAGTATAGGGGGCAGAGGGGCGCGTGAGCAGTTCTTC; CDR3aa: CASSIGGRGAREQFF
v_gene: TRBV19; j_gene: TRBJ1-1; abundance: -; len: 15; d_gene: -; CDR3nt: TGTGCCAGTAGTATTTCCGTAATGGGACGGGCTGAAGCTTTCTTT; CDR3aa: CASSISVMGRAEAFF
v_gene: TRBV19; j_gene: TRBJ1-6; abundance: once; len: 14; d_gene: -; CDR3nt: TGTGCCAGTAGTTCAGTGGGACCAGAAACACCCCTCCACTTT; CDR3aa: CASSSVGPETPLHF
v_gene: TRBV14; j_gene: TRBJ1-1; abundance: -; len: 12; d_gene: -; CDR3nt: TGTGCCAGCAGTTACGGGAACACTGAAGCTTTCTTT; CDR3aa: CASSYGNTEAFF
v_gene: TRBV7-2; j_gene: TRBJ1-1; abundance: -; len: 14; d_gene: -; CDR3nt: TGTGCCAGCAGCTTTGCCGCGGTGAACACTGAAGCTTTCTTT; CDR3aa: CASSFAAVNTEAFF
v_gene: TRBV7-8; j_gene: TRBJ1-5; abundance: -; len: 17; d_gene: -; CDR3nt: TGTGCCAGCAGCCGACTGGGAGGGGGTGGGAGCAATCAGCCCCAGCATTTT; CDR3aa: CASSRLGGGGSNQPQHF
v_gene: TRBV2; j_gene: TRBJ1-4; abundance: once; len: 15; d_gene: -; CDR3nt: TGTGCCAGCAGCCCCGACAGGTGGGGCGGTGAAAAACTGTTTTTT; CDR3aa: CASSPDRWGGEKLFF
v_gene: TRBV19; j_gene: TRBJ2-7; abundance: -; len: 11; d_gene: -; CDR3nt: TGTGCCAGTAGATACGGGGTCGAGCAGTACTTC; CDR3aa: CASRYGVEQYF
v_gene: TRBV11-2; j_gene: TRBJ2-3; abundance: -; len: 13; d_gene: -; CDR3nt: TGTGCCAGCAGCTGGTTAGACACAGATACGCAGTATTTT; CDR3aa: CASSWLDTDTQYF
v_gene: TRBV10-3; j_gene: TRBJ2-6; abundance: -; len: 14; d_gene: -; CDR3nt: TGTGCCATCCACCCGGGCTCTGGGGCCAACGTCCTGACTTTC; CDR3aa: CAIHPGSGANVLTF
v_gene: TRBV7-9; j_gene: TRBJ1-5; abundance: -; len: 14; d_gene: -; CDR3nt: TGTGCCAGCAGCCCTGAGGGGGTAAGTCAGCCCCAGCATTTT; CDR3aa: CASSPEGVSQPQHF
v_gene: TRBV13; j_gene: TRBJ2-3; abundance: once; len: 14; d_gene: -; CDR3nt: TGTGCCAGCAGCTGGAGGGGGATGAGGGATACGCAGTATTTT; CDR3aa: CASSWRGMRDTQYF
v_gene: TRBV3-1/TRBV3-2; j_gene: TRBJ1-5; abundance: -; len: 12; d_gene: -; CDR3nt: TGTGCCAGCAGCCATGGTGATCAGCCCCAGCATTTT; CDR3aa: CASSHGDQPQHF
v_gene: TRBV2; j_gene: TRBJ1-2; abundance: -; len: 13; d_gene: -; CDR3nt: TGTGCCAGCAATGTGGAATGGGGTAAAGGCTACACCTTC; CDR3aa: CASNVEWGKGYTF
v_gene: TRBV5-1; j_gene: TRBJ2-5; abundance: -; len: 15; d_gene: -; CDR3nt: TGCGCCAGCAGCTTGGATCCAGGCCAGCAAGAGACCCAGTACTTC; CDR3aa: CASSLDPGQQETQYF
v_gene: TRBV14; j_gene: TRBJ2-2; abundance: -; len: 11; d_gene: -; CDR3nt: TGTGCCAGGGTAGACACCGGGGAGCTGTTTTTT; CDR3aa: CARVDTGELFF
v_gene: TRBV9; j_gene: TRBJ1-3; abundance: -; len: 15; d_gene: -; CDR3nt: TGTGCCAGCAGCGGAGGCAAGAGCTCTGGAAACACCATATATTTT; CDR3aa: CASSGGKSSGNTIYF
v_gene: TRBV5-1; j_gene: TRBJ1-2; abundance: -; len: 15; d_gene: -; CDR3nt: TGCGCCAGCAGCTTGGGTGGGGGGACCCTTATCAGGTACACCTTC; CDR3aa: CASSLGGGTLIRYTF
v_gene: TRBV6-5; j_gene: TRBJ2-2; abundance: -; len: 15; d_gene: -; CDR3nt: TGTGCCAGCAGTTACGTACCCGTGAACACCGGGGAGCTGTTTTTT; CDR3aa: CASSYVPVNTGELFF